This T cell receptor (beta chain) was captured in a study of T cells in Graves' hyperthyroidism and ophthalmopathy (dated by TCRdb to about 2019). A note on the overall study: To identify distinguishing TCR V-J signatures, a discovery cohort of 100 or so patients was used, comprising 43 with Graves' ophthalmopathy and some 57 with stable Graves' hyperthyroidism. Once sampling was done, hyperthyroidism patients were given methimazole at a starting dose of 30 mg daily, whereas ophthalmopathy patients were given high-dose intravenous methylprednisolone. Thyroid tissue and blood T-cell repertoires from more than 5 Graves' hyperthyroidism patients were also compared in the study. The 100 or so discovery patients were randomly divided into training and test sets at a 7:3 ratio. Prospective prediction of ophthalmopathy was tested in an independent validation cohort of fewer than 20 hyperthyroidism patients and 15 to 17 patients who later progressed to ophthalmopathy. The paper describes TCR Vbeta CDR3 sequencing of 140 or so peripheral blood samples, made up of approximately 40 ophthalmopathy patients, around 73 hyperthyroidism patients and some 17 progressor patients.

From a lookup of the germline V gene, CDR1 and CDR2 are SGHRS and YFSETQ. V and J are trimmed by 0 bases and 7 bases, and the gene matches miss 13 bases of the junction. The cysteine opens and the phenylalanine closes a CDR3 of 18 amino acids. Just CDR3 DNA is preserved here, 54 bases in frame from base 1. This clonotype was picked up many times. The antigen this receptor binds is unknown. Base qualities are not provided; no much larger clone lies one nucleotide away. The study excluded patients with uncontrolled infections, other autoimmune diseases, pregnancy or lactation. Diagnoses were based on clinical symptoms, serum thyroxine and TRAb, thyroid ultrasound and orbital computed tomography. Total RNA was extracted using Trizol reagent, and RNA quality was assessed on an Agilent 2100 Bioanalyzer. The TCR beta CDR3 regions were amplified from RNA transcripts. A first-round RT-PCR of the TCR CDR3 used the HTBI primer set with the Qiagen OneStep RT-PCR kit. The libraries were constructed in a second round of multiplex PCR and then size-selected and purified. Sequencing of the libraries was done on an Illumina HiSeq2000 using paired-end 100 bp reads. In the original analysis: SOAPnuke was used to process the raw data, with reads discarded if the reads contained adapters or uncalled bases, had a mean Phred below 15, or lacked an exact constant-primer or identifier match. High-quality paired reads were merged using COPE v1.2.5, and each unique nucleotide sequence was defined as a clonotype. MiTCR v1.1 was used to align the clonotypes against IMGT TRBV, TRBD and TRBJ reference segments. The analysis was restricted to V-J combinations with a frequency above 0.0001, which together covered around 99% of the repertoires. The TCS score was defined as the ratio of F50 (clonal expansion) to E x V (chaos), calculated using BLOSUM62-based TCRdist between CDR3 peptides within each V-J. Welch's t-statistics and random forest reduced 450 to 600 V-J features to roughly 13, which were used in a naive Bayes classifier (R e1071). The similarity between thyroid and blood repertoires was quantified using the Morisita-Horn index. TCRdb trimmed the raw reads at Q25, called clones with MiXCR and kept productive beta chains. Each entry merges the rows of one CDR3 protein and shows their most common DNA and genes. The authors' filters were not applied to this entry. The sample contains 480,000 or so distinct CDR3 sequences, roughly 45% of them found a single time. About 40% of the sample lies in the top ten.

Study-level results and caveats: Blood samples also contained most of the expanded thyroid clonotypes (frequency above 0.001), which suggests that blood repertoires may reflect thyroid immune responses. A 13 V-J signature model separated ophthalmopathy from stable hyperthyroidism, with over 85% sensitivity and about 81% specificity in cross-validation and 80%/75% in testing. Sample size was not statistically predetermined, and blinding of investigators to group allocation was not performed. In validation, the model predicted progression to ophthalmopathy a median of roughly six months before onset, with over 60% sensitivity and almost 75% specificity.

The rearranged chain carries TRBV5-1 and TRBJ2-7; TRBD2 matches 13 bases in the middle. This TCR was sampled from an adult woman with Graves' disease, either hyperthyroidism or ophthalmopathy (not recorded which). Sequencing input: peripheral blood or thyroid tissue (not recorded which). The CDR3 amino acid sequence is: CASSLDPPWTSGSLEQYF. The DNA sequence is TGCGCCAGCAGCTTGGATCCCCCCTGGACTAGCGGGAGTTTAGAGCAGTACTTC.